This T cell receptor (beta chain) is from a study of blood T cell repertoires in COVID-19. About the research overall: Samples of COVID-19 (acute and convalescent) were obtained from the United States, Italy and Spain. T cells, B-cell-depleted T cells, or PBMCs supplied cDNA or gDNA.

In the study's own analysis: Nucleated cell counts were estimated from reference gene primer amplification. Method: immunoSEQ multiplex PCR; TCRdb's copy keeps in-frame clones and lacks some. The V and J calls and the clone size are those of that table, but D and trimming were determined from the DNA. The data hold around 67,000 clones, with roughly 85% observed a single time. Germline lookup yields CDR1 SGHDT and CDR2 YYEEEE. The V end lost 4 bases, the J end lost 6 bases, and 20 bases lay between the germline ends. This CDR3 contains 15 residues. The chain uses TRBV5-6 and TRBJ2-7; possible D gene TRBD1, 5 bases. What was sequenced was peripheral blood. This TCR was sampled from a woman of 80 years or more with acute or convalescent COVID-19. The CDR3: CASSPEPGLPSEQYF. Written as DNA, the CDR3 is TGTGCCAGCAGCCCTGAACCAGGGTTACCGTCCGAGCAGTACTTC.